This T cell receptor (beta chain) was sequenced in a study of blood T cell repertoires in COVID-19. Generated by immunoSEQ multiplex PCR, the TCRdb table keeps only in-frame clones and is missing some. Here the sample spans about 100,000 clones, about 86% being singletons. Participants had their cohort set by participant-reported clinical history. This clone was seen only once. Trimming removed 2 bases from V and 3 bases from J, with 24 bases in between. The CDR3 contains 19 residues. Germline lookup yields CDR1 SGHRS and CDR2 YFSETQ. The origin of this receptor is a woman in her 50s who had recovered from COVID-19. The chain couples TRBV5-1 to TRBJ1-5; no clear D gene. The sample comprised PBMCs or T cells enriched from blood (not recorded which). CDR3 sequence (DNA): TGCGCCAGCAGCTTCGAGCTCGTCCGGGCAGGAGGTAACAATCAGCCCCAGCATTTT. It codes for CASSFELVRAGGNNQPQHF.